This TCR beta chain came from a study of neurological immune-mediated disorders. About the research overall: The approximately 34 multiple sclerosis patients comprised approximately 30 relapsing-remitting and 3 secondary progressive cases.

This clonotype was found many times. TCRdb re-called the 5' RACE reads with MiXCR, one entry per CDR3 protein. The repertoire has under 60,000 distinct CDR3 sequences, 3% to 4% of them found once; the top ten carry more than 5%. V lost 0 bases to trimming and J lost 3 bases, with 7 bases between them. CDR1 SGHRS and CDR2 YFSETQ come from the germline V gene. The CDR3 is 14 residues long. V gene TRBV5-1 combines with J gene TRBJ2-1; D not resolved. The sequence derives from a man in his forties with multiple sclerosis. The specimen sequenced was PBMCs. The DNA of the CDR3 is TGCGCCAGCAGCTTGGCGGCAAGCTACAATGAGCAGTTCTTC. The encoded protein is CASSLAASYNEQFF. The full variable domain, its missing parts supplied by reference TRBV5-1 and TRBJ2-1, is KAGVTQTPRYLIKTRGQQVTLSCSPISGHRSVSWYQQTPGQGLQFLFEYFSETQRNKGNFPGRFSGRQFSNSRSEMNVSTLELGDSALYLCASSLAASYNEQFFGPGTRLTVL.